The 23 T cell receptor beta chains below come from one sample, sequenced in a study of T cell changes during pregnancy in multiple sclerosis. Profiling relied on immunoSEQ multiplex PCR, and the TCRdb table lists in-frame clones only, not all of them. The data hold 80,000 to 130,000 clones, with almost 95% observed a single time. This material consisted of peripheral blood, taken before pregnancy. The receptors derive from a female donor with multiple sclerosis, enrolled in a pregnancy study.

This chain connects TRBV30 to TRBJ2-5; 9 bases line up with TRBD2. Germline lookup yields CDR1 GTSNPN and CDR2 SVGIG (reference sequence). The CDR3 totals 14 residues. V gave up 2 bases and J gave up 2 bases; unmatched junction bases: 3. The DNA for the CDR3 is TGTGCCTGGAGTTTTAGCGGGGGACAAGAGACCCAGTACTTC. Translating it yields CAWSFSGGQETQYF. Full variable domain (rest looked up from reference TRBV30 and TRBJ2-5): SQTIHQWPATLVQPVGSPLSLECTVEGTSNPNLYWYRQAAGRGLQLLFYSVGIGQISSEVPQNLSASRPQDRQFILSSKKLLLSDSGFYLCAWSFSGGQETQYFGPGTRLLVL.

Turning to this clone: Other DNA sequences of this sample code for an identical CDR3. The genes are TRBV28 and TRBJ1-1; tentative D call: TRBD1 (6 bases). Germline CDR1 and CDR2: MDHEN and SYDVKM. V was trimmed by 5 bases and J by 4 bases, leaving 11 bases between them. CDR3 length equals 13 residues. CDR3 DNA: TGTGCCAGCAGTCTAAGAGGGGGCACTGAAGCTTTCTTT. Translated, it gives CASSLRGGTEAFF.

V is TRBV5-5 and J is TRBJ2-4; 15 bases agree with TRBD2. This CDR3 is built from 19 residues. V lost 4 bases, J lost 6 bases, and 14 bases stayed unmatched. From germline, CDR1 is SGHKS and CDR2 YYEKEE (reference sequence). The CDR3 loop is CASSPGLAGGGEFRNIQYF. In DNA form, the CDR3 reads TGTGCCAGCAGCCCGGGACTAGCGGGAGGCGGCGAGTTTAGAAACATTCAGTACTTC.

CDR3 sequence: CASTRDRGNIQYF. CDR3 sequence (DNA): TGTGCCAGCACGAGGGACAGGGGGAACATTCAGTACTTC. The rearrangement links TRBV6-1 to TRBJ2-4, with 11 positions matching TRBD1. V lost 7 bases to trimming and J lost 7 bases; unmatched junction nucleotides: 3. Germline V CDR1 and CDR2: MNHNS, SASEGT. The CDR3 runs to 13 residues.

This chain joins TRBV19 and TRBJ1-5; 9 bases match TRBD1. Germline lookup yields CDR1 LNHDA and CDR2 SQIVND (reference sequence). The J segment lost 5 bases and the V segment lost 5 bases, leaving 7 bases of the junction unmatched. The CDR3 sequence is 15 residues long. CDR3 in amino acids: CASSATGGRHQPQHF. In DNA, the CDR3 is TGTGCCAGTAGTGCGACAGGGGGAAGACATCAGCCCCAGCATTTT.

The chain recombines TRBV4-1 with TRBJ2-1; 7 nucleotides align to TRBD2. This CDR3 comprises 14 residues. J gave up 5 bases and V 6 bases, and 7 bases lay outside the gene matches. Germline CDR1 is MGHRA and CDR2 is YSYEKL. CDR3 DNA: TGCGCCAGCAGAGGCCTAGCGGTTAACAATGAGCAGTTCTTC. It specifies CASRGLAVNNEQFF.

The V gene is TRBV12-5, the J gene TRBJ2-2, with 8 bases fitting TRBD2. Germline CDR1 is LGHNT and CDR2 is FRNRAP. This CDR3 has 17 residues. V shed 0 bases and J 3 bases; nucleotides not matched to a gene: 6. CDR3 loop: CASGLVLSGDHTGELFF. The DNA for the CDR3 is TGTGCTAGTGGTTTGGTACTTAGCGGGGATCACACCGGGGAGCTGTTTTTT.

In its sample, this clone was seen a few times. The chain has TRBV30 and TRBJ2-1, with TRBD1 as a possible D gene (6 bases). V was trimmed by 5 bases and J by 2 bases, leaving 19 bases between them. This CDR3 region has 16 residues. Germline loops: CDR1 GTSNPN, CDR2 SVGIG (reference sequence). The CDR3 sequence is CAWVSFGDTTYNEQFF. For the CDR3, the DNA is TGTGCCTGGGTCTCCTTCGGGGACACTACCTACAATGAGCAGTTCTTC.

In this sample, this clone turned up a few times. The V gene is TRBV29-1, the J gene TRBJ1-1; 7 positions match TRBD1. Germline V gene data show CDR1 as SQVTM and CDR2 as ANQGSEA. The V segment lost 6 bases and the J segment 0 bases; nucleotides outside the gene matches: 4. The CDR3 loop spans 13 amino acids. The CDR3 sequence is CSVGGQMNTEAFF. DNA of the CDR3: TGCAGCGTGGGGGGACAGATGAACACTGAAGCTTTCTTT.

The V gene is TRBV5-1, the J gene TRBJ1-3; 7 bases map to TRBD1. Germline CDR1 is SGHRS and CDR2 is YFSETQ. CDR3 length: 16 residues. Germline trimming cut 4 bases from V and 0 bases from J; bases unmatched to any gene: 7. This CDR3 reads CASSPQGGHSGNTIYF. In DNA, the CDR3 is TGCGCCAGCAGCCCCCAGGGGGGTCACTCTGGAAACACCATATATTTT.

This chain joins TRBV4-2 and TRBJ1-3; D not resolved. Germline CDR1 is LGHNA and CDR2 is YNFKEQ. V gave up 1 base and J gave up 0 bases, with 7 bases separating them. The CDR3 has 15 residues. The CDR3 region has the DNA TGTGCCAGCAGCCAAGGCGGGATCTCTGGAAACACCATATATTTT. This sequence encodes CASSQGGISGNTIYF.

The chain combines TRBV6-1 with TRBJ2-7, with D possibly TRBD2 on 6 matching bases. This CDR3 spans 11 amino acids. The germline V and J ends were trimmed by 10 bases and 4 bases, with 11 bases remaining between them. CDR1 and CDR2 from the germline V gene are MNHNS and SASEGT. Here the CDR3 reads CATLGLYEQYF. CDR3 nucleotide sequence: TGTGCCACATTGGGACTTTACGAGCAGTACTTC.

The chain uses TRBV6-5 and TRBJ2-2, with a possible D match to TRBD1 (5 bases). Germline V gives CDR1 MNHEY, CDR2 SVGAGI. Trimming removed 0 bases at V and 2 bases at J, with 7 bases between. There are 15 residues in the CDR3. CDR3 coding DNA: TGTGCCAGCAGTTACTCAGGGGTTAACACCGGGGAGCTGTTTTTT. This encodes CASSYSGVNTGELFF.

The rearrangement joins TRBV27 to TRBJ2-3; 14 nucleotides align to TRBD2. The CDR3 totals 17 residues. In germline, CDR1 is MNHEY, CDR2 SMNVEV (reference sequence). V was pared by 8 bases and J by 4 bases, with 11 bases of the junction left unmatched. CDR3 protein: CASRGGTSGSLADTQYF. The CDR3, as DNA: TGTGCCAGCCGTGGTGGGACTAGCGGGAGTTTAGCAGATACGCAGTATTTT.

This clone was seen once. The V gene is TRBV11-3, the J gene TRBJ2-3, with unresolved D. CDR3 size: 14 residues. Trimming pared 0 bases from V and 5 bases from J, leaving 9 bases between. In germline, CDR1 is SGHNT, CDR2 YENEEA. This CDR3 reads CASSLDPSGDTQYF. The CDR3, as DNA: TGTGCCAGCAGCTTAGACCCATCGGGAGATACGCAGTATTTT.

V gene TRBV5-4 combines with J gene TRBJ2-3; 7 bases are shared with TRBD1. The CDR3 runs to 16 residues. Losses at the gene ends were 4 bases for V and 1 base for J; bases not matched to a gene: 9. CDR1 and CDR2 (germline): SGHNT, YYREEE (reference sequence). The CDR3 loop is CASSPQGSQGTDTQYF. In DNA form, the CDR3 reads TGTGCCAGCAGCCCACAGGGGTCCCAGGGCACAGATACGCAGTATTTT.

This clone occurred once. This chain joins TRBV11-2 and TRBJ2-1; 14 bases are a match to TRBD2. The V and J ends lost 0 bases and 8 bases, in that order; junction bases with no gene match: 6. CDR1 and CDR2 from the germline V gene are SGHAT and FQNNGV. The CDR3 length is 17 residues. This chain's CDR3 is CASSLDGKGLAGDEQFF. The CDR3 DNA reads TGTGCCAGCAGCTTAGATGGTAAGGGACTAGCGGGAGATGAGCAGTTCTTC.

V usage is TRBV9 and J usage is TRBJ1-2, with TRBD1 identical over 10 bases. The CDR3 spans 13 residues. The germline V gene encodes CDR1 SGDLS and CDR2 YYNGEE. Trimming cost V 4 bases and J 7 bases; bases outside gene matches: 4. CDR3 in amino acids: CASSPWTGGGYTF. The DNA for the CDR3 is TGTGCCAGCAGCCCTTGGACAGGGGGTGGCTACACCTTC. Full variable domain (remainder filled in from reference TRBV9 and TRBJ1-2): DSGVTQTPKHLITATGQRVTLRCSPRSGDLSVYWYQQSLDQGLQFLIQYYNGEERAKGNILERFSAQQFPDLHSELNLSSLELGDSALYFCASSPWTGGGYTFGSGTRLTVV.

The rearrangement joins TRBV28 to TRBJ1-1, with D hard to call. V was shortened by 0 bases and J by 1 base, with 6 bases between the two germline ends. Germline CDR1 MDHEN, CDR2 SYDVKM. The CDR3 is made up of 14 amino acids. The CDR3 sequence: CASSLWGGNTEAFF. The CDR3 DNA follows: TGTGCCAGCAGTTTATGGGGAGGGAACACTGAAGCTTTCTTT.

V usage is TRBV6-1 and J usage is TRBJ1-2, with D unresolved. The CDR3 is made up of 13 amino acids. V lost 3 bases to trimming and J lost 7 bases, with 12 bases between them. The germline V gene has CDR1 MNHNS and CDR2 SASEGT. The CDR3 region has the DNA TGTGCCAGCAGTGATCTGCGTCTTGGTGGCTACACCTTC. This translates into CASSDLRLGGYTF.

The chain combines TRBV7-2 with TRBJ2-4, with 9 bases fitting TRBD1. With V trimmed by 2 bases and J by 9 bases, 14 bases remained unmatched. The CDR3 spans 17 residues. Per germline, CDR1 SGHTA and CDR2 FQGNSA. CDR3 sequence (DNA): TGTGCCAGCAGCTTATCGTTCGGGACAGGGATTCGGAGCATTCAGTACTTC. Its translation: CASSLSFGTGIRSIQYF.

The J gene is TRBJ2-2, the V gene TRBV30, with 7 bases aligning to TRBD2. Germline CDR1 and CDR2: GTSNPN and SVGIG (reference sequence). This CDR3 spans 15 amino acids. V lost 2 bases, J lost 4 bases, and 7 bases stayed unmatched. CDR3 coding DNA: TGTGCCTGGAGTCGGGCCTCGGGGGGCACCGGGGAGCTGTTTTTT. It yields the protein CAWSRASGGTGELFF.

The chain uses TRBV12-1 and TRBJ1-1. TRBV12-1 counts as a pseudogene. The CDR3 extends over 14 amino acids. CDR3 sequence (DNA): TGTGCCAGCAGCCCGCGGGGGGAGTTCACTGAAGCTTTCTTT. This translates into CASSPRGEFTEAFF.